The clone carrying this T cell receptor beta chain was found a few times. Its antigen is not known. This specimen belongs to a study of molecular identifiers for immune sequencing clone quantification. Study outcomes and limitations: For effector cells, clones above 20 RNA copies held over 98% of molecules; for naive cells, under 1%. The study reportedly detected spiked Jurkat TCR RNA from one cell among around 1 million naive cells.

V trimming: 5 bases; J trimming: 3 bases; junction bases outside the gene matches: 6. CDR3 length equals 14 residues. Germline CDR1 and CDR2: SEHNR and FQNEAQ (reference sequence). Naive CD8 T cells underwent sorting with the CD8+CD4-CCR7+CD45RA+ definition. TCRdb re-called the PCR reads through MiXCR, storing one row per CDR3 protein. The repertoire holds nearly 650,000 distinct CDR3 sequences, with about 25% as singletons. The rearrangement joins TRBV7-9 to TRBJ1-2; 7 bases line up with TRBD1. The TCR was taken from a human donor in good health. Some libraries in this study had Jurkat cell RNA spiked in. The source material was naive CD8+ T cells from blood, with Jurkat cell RNA spiked in. Subset of the sample: FACS-sorted CD8+CD4-CCR7+CD45RA+ naive T cells. The CDR3, as DNA: TGTGCCAGCAGCCCCTCCGGGACAGACTATGGCTACACCTTC. It is translated as CASSPSGTDYGYTF.